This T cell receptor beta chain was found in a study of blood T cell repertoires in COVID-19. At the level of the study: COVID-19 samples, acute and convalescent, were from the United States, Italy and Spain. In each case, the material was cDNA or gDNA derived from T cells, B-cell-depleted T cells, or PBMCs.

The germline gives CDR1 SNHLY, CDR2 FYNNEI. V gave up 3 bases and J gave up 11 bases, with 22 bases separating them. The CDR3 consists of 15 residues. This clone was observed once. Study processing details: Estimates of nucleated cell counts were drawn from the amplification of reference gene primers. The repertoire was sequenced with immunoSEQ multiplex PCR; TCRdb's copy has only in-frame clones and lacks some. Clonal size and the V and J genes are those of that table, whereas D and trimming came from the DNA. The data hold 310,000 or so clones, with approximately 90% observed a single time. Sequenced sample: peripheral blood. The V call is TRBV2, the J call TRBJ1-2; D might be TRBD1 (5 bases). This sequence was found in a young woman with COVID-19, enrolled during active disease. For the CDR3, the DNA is TGTGCCAGCAGTGATCAGGGTTCAGGAGTGATGCGATACACCTTC. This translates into CASSDQGSGVMRYTF.